One sample yielded the 15 T cell receptor beta chains listed below, sequenced in a study of T cells after yellow fever vaccination. Via MiXCR, TCRdb re-called the 5' RACE reads, giving one row per CDR3 protein. The sample carries roughly 330,000 distinct CDR3 sequences, around 6.8% recorded once. Sequencing was performed on PBMCs, taken approximately 40 days after the first yellow fever vaccination. The receptors were gathered from a man younger than 35 who received the YFV17D yellow fever vaccine.

At least ten counts were recorded for this clonotype. The V and J genes are TRBV5-4 and TRBJ2-2; the D is unclear. Germline lookup yields CDR1 SGHNT and CDR2 YYREEE (reference sequence). The CDR3 is made up of 12 amino acids. V was cut by 5 bases and J by 5 bases, with 7 bases left in between. CDR3 coding DNA: TGTGCCAGCAGGTTTACAACCGGGGAGCTGTTTTTT. Protein sequence: CASRFTTGELFF.

The chain recombines TRBV10-3 with TRBJ2-7; TRBD2 is a possible D gene (5 bases). The CDR3 consists of 13 residues. Germline loops: CDR1 ENHRY, CDR2 SYGVKD. Trimming removed 0 bases at V and 4 bases at J, with 7 bases between. The CDR3 bases are TGTGCCATCAGTGAGTCGACGGGGTACGAGCAGTACGTC. Translating gives CAISESTGYEQYV.

The V and J genes are TRBV6-5 and TRBJ2-7, with 7 positions matching TRBD2. The CDR3 is 16 residues long. The junction had 17 bases not matched to a gene; V was cut back by 6 bases and J by 6 bases. CDR1 is MNHEY, CDR2 SVGAGI, per germline. The CDR3 region has the DNA TGTGCCAGCAGCTATGCTTATTGGACTAGGAGGGTCGAGCAGTACTTC. Its protein is CASSYAYWTRRVEQYF.

In this sample, this clonotype turned up many times. The gene calls are TRBV20-1 and TRBJ2-4; D not certain. V was clipped by 0 bases and J by 0 bases, with 9 bases between them. This CDR3 has 15 residues. Germline CDR1 and CDR2: DFQATT and SNEGSKA (reference sequence). The CDR3 bases are TGCAGTGCTAGAGATCCCACATTAGCCAAAAACATTCAGTACTTC. Its protein is CSARDPTLAKNIQYF.

This clonotype has only a few counts. The chain combines TRBV6-1 with TRBJ2-2; 8 nucleotides align to TRBD2. Germline CDR1 reads MNHNS; CDR2 reads SASEGT. The CDR3 is 15 residues long. Trimming at V came to 6 bases and at J to 3 bases, leaving 6 bases not matched to a gene. The chain's CDR3 is CASRFLAGYTGELFF. CDR3 nucleotides: TGTGCCAGCAGGTTCCTAGCGGGTTACACCGGGGAGCTGTTTTTT.

About this clonotype itself: This may stem from a read error, because a much larger clone lies one nucleotide away. The CDR3 bases are TGTGCCAGCAGCTTTATCTCCTACAATGAGCAGTTCTTC. It is translated as CASSFISYNEQFF. The chain is built from TRBV5-4 and TRBJ2-1; D remains unclear. The CDR3 is 13 residues long. Germline CDR1 SGHNT, CDR2 YYREEE (reference sequence). V shed 2 bases and J shed 0 bases, with 3 bases lying between them.

This clonotype showed up many times. The chain recombines TRBV7-3 with TRBJ2-1, with TRBD1 as a possible D gene (6 bases). The CDR3 runs 15 residues. Trimming removed 2 bases from V and 5 bases from J, with 13 bases in between. Germline V gene sequence: CDR1 SGHTA, CDR2 FQGTGA. This chain's CDR3 is CASSLGQGGDNEQFF. The CDR3 nucleotides are TGTGCCAGCAGCTTAGGCCAAGGGGGTGACAATGAGCAGTTCTTC.

This clonotype was seen only a few times. The V gene is TRBV4-2, the J gene TRBJ1-1; 10 positions match TRBD1. Unmatched junction bases numbered 10, after V lost 4 bases and J lost 5 bases. CDR1 and CDR2 from the germline V gene are LGHNA and YNFKEQ. The CDR3 runs to 16 residues. The CDR3 DNA reads TGTGCCAGCAGCCGAGATAGAGGACAGGGGGGTACTGAAGCTTTCTTT. Amino acids: CASSRDRGQGGTEAFF.

The CDR3 region has the DNA TGCGCCAGCAGCCGAGATCCGGGAGCCTCTCTTGGCTACACCTTC. The encoded protein is CASSRDPGASLGYTF. This chain links TRBV4-3 with TRBJ1-2, with no clear D. This CDR3 comprises 15 residues. Germline CDR1 is LGHNA and CDR2 is YSLEER. V was pared by 4 bases and J by 7 bases, with 19 bases between.

This clonotype showed up just a few times. The chain links TRBV7-9 to TRBJ2-7; D might be TRBD1 (5 bases). The CDR3 has 14 residues. Trimming removed 1 base at V and 1 base at J, with 8 bases between. Germline V gene sequence: CDR1 SEHNR, CDR2 FQNEAQ (reference sequence). CDR3 sequence (DNA): TGTGCCAGCAGCTTAGACCCAGGGTCCTACGAGCAGTACGTC. Amino acids: CASSLDPGSYEQYV.

CDR3 in DNA: TGTGCCAGCAGCTTAGTAAACGGGGAGACCCAGTACTTC. Protein product: CASSLVNGETQYF. The chain links TRBV7-2 to TRBJ2-5; D ambiguous. From germline, CDR1 is SGHTA and CDR2 FQGNSA. The V end lost 1 base, the J end lost 5 bases, and 8 bases lay between the germline ends. The CDR3 sequence is 13 residues long.

This clonotype was observed a few times. This chain uses TRBV7-2 with TRBJ2-5, with 8 positions matching TRBD1. This CDR3 has 14 amino acids. V lost 4 bases to trimming and J lost 6 bases; unmatched junction nucleotides: 7. CDR1 is SGHTA, CDR2 FQGNSA, per germline. DNA for the CDR3: TGTGCCAGCAGCTGGAGGGCCAGGGGGCAGACCCAGTACTTC. Translating gives CASSWRARGQTQYF.

This clonotype was seen a few times. The V and J genes are TRBV6-2 or TRBV6-3 and TRBJ2-3, with D possibly matching TRBD2 (5 bases). V lost 4 bases and J 2 bases, leaving 19 bases between the germline ends. This CDR3 has 17 amino acids. Germline V gene data show CDR1 as MNHEY and CDR2 as SVGEGT. The CDR3, as DNA: TGTGCCAGCAGTTCCGGGTTGATGCTAGCAAACACAGATACGCAGTATTTT. Its protein product is CASSSGLMLANTDTQYF.

This clonotype has only a few counts. The J gene is TRBJ2-2, the V gene TRBV7-9; D may be TRBD1 or TRBD2 (5 bases each). This CDR3 has 15 residues. Per the germline V gene, CDR1 is SEHNR and CDR2 is FQNEAQ (reference sequence). Trimming shortened V by 3 bases and J by 2 bases, and 10 bases separated the two germline ends. The CDR3 bases are TGTGCCAGCAGCTTTTCCAGGGACAACACCGGGGAGCTGTTTTTT. Protein product: CASSFSRDNTGELFF.

The chain combines TRBV12-3 or TRBV12-4 with TRBJ1-2; D is possibly TRBD1 (5 bases). V was clipped by 6 bases and J by 5 bases, with 7 bases between them. There are 11 residues in the CDR3. CDR3 sequence reads: CASRQAYGYTF. The CDR3 DNA follows: TGTGCCAGCAGACAGGCATATGGCTACACCTTC.